The following is a T cell receptor beta chain sequence with its context. TCRdb reprocessed the RT-PCR reads via MiXCR and lists one record per CDR3 protein. The repertoire holds fewer than 800,000 distinct CDR3 sequences, with approximately 15% as singletons. These data belong to a study of response to subunit inactivated influenza vaccine. V lost 5 bases and J 3 bases, leaving 19 bases between the germline ends. CDR1 is DFQATT, CDR2 SNEGSKA, per germline (reference sequence). CDR3 length equals 16 residues. The V and J genes are TRBV20-1 and TRBJ2-2, with D possibly called TRBD1 or TRBD2 (5 bases each). This TCR came from a man aged 45-65 years who received an inactivated influenza vaccine. The material sequenced was PBMCs from blood, taken about 12 days after vaccination. CDR3 sequence: CSASTQRLGDTGELFF. The DNA for the CDR3 is TGCAGTGCTTCAACCCAGAGGCTGGGGGACACCGGGGAGCTGTTTTTT.